This T cell receptor beta chain was sequenced in a study of blood T cell repertoires in COVID-19. Germline V CDR1 and CDR2: ENHRY, SYGVKD. The CDR3 is 14 amino acids. Trimming removed 10 bases from V and 8 bases from J; junction bases left unmatched: 10. Assay: immunoSEQ multiplex PCR; the TCRdb copy retains only in-frame clones and omits some. The top ten hold 20% of the sample, which has 57,000 or so clones, more than 60% seen once. V is TRBV10-3 and J is TRBJ1-6; 8 nucleotides align to TRBD1. Source material: peripheral blood. This clonotype originated in a woman of 80 years or more with active or convalescent COVID-19. In nucleotides, the CDR3 is TGTGCCACCAAGCGGACAGGGACAGATTCACCCCTCCACTTT. It codes for CATKRTGTDSPLHF.